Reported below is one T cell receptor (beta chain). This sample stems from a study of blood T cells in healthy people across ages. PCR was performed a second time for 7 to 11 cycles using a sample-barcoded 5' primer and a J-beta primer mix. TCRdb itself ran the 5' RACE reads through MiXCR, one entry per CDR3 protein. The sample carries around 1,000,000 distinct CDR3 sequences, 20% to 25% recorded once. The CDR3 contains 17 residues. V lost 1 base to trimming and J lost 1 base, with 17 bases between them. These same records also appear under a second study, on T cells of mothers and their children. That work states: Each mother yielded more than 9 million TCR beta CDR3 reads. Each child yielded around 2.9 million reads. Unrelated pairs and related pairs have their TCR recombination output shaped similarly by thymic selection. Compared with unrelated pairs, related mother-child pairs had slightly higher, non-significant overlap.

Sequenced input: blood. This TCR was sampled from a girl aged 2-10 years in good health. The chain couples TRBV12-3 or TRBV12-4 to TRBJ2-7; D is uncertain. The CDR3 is CASSLDESRARSYEQYF. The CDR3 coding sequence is TGTGCCAGCAGTTTAGACGAGTCCCGCGCGAGGTCCTACGAGCAGTACTTC.